This TCR beta chain was recovered during a study of PD-1 blockade in classical Hodgkin lymphoma. General study findings and limits: Nivolumab initiation under 1 year post-ASCT meant exclusion. For complete responders, baseline diversity was comparable to that of newly diagnosed patients. Repertoire difference causes, possibly disease activity or prior therapy, remain undefined.

A note on this clone: Its matching antigen is unknown.

Profiling relied on immunoSEQ multiplex PCR, and the TCRdb table lists in-frame clones only, not all of them. In the table there are about 85,000 clones, 80% to 95% of which are singletons. There was relapse after autologous stem cell transplantation in every patient, and there was variation in brentuximab vedotin exposure. V lost 1 base and J 7 bases, leaving 20 bases between the germline ends. This CDR3 region has 16 residues. Germline V gene data show CDR1 as SGHDN and CDR2 as FVKESK. The sequences come from peripheral blood mononuclear cells (PBMCs), collected before the second cycle of nivolumab. The TCR comes from a human donor with classical Hodgkin lymphoma. The V call is TRBV14, the J call TRBJ2-7; the D gene is possibly TRBD2 (5 bases). The CDR3 DNA follows: TGTGCCAGCAGCCAAGCCGGTTCGATAGGACGGGGAGAGCAGTACTTC. As protein: CASSQAGSIGRGEQYF.